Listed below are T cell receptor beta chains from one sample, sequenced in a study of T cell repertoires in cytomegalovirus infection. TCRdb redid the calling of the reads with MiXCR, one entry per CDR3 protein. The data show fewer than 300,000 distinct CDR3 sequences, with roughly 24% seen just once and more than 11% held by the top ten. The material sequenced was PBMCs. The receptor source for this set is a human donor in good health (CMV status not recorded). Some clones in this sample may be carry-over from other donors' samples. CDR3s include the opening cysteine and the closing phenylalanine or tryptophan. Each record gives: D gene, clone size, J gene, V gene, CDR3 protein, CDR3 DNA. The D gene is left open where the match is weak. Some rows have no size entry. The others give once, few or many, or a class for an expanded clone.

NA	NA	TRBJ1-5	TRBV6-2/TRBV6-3	CASSYPRTEVVGNQPQHF	TGTGCCAGCAGTTACCCCCGGACAGAGGTCGTGGGCAATCAGCCCCAGCATTTT
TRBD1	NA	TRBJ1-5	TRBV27	CASSTTQGGLGQPQHF	TGTGCCAGCAGTACCACACAGGGGGGATTGGGACAGCCCCAGCATTTT
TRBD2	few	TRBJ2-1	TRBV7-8	CASSSGTSGSANEQFF	TGTGCCAGCAGCTCGGGGACTAGCGGGAGTGCTAATGAGCAGTTCTTC
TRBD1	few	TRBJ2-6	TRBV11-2	CASSSRDRSSGANVLTF	TGTGCCAGCAGCAGCCGGGACAGGAGCTCTGGGGCCAACGTCCTGACTTTC
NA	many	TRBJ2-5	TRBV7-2	CASSPTGGGNGFQYF	TGTGCCAGCAGCCCGACCGGGGGCGGCAATGGGTTCCAGTACTTC
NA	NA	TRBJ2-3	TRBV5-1	CASSLGLQGSQDTQYF	TGCGCCAGCAGCTTGGGATTACAGGGATCGCAGGATACGCAGTATTTT
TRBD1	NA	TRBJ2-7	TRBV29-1	CSARQGAEEQYF	TGCAGCGCCCGACAGGGGGCTGAGGAGCAGTACTTC
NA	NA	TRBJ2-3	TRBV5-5	CASSAAPAGNRADTQYF	TGTGCCAGCAGCGCCGCCCCGGCGGGAAACCGTGCAGATACGCAGTATTTT
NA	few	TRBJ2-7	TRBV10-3	CAISPTDRKISYEQYF	TGTGCCATCAGCCCGACCGACAGGAAGATTTCCTACGAGCAGTACTTC
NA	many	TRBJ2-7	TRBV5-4	CASSSGARYSYEQYF	TGTGCCAGCAGCTCAGGGGCAAGGTACTCCTACGAGCAGTACTTC
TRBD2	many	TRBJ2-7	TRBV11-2	CASSHGLAGGRSSYEQYF	TGTGCCAGCAGCCACGGACTAGCGGGGGGCCGGAGCTCCTACGAGCAGTACTTC
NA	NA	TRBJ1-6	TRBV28	CASSPQGHSVVSPLHF	TGTGCCAGCAGCCCACAGGGTCATAGTGTTGTGTCGCCCCTCCACTTT
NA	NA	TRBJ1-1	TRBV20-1	CSARVLSGTEAFF	TGCAGTGCTAGAGTCTTGAGTGGGACTGAAGCTTTCTTT
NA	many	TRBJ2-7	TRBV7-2	CASSLVARAYEQYF	TGTGCCAGCAGCTTAGTTGCGAGGGCCTACGAGCAGTACTTC
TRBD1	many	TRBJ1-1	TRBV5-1	CASTSGGRPEAFF	TGCGCCAGCACCTCAGGGGGAAGGCCTGAAGCTTTCTTT
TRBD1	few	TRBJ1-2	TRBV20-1	CSARGSNRGLDYGYTF	TGCAGTGCTAGAGGGTCCAACAGGGGGCTTGACTATGGCTACACCTTC
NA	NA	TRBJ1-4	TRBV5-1	CASRLGNEKLFF	TGCGCCAGCAGACTGGGGAATGAAAAACTGTTTTTT
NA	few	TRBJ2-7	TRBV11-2	CASSFNPISYEQYF	TGTGCCAGCAGCTTCAATCCCATCTCCTACGAGCAGTACTTC
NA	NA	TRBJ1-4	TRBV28	CASSLPGEGEKLFF	TGTGCCAGCAGTTTACCCGGGGAAGGTGAAAAACTGTTTTTT
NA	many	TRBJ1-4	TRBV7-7	CAIESGEKLFF	TGTGCTATCGAGTCTGGTGAAAAACTGTTTTTT
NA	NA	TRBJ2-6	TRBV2	CASSNRANVLTF	TGTGCCAGCAGTAACCGGGCCAACGTCCTGACTTTC
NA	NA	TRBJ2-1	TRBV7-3	CASSQARPTSYNEQFF	TGTGCCAGCAGCCAAGCTAGACCCACCTCTTACAATGAGCAGTTCTTC
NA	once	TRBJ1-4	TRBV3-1	CASSQVGGGEKLFF	TGTGCCAGCAGCCAAGTCGGGGGAGGTGAAAAACTGTTTTTT
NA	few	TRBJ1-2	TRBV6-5	CASSYSGRGYGYTF	TGTGCCAGCAGTTATTCGGGACGGGGCTATGGCTACACCTTC
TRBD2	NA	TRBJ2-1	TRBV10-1	CASSEGLTSGDSYNEQFF	TGCGCCAGCAGTGAAGGTTTGACTAGCGGGGACTCCTACAATGAGCAGTTCTTC
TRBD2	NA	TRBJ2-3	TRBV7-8	CASSPTLAASTDTQYF	TGTGCCAGCAGCCCCACCCTAGCGGCGAGCACAGATACGCAGTATTTT
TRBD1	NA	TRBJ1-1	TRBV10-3	CATTQGMMTEAFF	TGTGCCACCACACAGGGGATGATGACTGAAGCTTTCTTT
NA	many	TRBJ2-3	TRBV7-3	CASSLTGADTQYF	TGTGCCAGCAGCTTAACGGGAGCAGATACGCAGTATTTT
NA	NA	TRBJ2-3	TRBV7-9	CASITSGDTQYF	TGTGCCAGCATCACATCCGGGGATACGCAGTATTTT
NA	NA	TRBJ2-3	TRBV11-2	CASSSPLFEPGIKSTDTQYF	TGTGCCAGCAGCTCCCCCCTCTTCGAACCGGGGATAAAATCCACAGATACGCAGTATTTT
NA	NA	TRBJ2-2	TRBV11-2	CASSLSFRGANTGELFF	TGTGCCAGCAGCTTATCCTTCAGGGGGGCGAACACCGGGGAGCTGTTTTTT